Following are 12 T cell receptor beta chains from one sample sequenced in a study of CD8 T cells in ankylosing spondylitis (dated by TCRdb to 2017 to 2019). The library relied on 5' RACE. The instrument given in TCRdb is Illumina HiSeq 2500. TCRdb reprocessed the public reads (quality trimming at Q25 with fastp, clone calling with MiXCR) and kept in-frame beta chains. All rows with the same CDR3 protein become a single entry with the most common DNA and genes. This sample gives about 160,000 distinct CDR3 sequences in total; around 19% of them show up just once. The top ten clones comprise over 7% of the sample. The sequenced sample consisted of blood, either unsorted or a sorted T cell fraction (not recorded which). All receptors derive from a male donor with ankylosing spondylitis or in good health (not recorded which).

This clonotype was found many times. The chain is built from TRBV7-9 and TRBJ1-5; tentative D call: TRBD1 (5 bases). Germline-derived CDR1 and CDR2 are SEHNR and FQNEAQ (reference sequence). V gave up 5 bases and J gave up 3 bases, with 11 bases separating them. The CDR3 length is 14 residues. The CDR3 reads CASSQGRINQPQHF. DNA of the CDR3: TGTGCCAGCAGCCAGGGACGGATCAATCAGCCCCAGCATTTT.

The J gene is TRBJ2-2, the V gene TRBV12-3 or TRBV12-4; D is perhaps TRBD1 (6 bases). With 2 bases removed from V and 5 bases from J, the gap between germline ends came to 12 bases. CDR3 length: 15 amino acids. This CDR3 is CASSLQDSKTGELFF. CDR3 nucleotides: TGTGCCAGCAGTTTACAGGACAGTAAGACCGGGGAGCTGTTTTTT.

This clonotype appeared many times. The CDR3 reads CASSLLGQGLSGANVLTF. The CDR3 DNA reads TGTGCCAGCAGTTTATTGGGACAGGGCCTCTCTGGGGCCAACGTCCTGACTTTC. The rearrangement joins TRBV28 to TRBJ2-6; 9 bases align to TRBD1. This CDR3 region has 18 residues. Germline V gene lookup returns CDR1 MDHEN and CDR2 SYDVKM. Trimming cost V 1 base and J 0 bases; bases outside gene matches: 4.

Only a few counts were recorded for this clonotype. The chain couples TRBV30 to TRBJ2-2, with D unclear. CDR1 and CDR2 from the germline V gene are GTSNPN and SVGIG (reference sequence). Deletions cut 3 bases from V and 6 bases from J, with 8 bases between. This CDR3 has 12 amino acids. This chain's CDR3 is CAWRRGPGELFF. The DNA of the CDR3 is TGTGCCTGGAGAAGAGGACCCGGGGAGCTGTTTTTT.

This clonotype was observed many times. This CDR3 reads CASSLPGSSYEQYF. The CDR3 coding sequence is TGCGCCAGCAGCCTTCCGGGATCTTCCTACGAGCAGTACTTC. V gene TRBV5-1 combines with J gene TRBJ2-7, with a tentative D call TRBD2 (5 bases). Trimming shortened V by 4 bases and J by 1 base, and 12 bases separated the two germline ends. Germline values: CDR1 SGHRS, CDR2 YFSETQ. This CDR3 is 14 amino acids long. Using reference TRBV5-1 and TRBJ2-7 for the parts outside the CDR3, the full variable domain is KAGVTQTPRYLIKTRGQQVTLSCSPISGHRSVSWYQQTPGQGLQFLFEYFSETQRNKGNFPGRFSGRQFSNSRSEMNVSTLELGDSALYLCASSLPGSSYEQYFGPGTRLTVT.

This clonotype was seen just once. CDR3 protein: CASSGTGTGDTDTQYF. CDR3 bases: TGTGCCAGCAGCGGAACCGGGACAGGGGACACAGATACGCAGTATTTT. The V call is TRBV7-2, the J call TRBJ2-3; 10 bases agree with TRBD1. The junction had 7 bases not matched to a gene; V was cut back by 5 bases and J by 2 bases. Germline V gene lookup returns CDR1 SGHTA and CDR2 FQGNSA. CDR3 length equals 16 residues.

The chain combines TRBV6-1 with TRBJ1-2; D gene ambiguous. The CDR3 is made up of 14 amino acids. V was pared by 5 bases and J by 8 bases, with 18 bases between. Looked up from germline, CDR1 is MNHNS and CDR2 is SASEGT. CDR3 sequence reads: CASSRVPLLEGYTF. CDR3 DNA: TGTGCCAGCAGTCGGGTCCCCCTGCTGGAGGGCTACACCTTC.

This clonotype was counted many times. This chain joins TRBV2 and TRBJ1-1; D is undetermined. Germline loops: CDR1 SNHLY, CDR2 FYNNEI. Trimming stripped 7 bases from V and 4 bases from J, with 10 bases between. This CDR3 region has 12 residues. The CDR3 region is CASMIVGTEAFF. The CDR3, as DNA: TGTGCCAGCATGATAGTGGGCACTGAAGCTTTCTTT.

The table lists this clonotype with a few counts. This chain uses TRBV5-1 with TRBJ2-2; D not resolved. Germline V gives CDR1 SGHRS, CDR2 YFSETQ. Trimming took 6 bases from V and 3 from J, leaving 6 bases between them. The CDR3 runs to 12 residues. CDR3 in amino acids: CASISDTGELFF. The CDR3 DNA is TGCGCCAGCATTTCCGACACCGGGGAGCTGTTTTTT.

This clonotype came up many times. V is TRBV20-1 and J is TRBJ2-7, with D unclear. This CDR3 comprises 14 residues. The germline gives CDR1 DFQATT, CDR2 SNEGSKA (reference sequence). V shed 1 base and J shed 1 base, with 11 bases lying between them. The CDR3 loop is CSARGGGRSYEQYF. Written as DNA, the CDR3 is TGCAGTGCTAGAGGTGGCGGCCGGTCCTACGAGCAGTACTTC.

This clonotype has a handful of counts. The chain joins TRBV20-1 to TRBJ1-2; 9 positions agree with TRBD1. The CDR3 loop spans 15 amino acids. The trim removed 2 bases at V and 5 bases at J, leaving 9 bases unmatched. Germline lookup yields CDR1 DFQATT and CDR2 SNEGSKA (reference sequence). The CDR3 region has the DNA TGCAGTGCTAGAACTACCGGGACAGGGTCTTATGGCTACACCTTC. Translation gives CSARTTGTGSYGYTF.

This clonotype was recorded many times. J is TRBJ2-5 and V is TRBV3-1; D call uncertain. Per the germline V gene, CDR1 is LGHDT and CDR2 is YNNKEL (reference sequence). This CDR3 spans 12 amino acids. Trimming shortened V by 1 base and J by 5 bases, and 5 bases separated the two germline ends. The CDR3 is CASSQADETQYF. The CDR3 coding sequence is TGTGCCAGCAGCCAAGCGGATGAGACCCAGTACTTC.